Below, one TCR beta chain is given with its context. Collection of blood occurred at baseline, at cycle 4 day 1, and at cycle 7 day 1. CDR3 length: 14 amino acids. The germline CDR1 and CDR2 sequences are SGHKS and YYEKEE (reference sequence). The ends were cut back, 0 bases at V and 0 bases at J, with 7 bases in the middle. The data derive from a study of OX40 agonist ivuxolimab in advanced cancers. Study-wide context: Patients in dose escalation had liver, melanoma, kidney or head and neck cancers. Allowance was made for prior anti-PD-1, anti-PD-L1 or anti-CTLA-4 therapy, and about 37% had some.

TCRdb keeps only in-frame clones here, not all; method: immunoSEQ multiplex PCR. The repertoire holds roughly 72,000 clones, with approximately 94% as singletons. This chain joins TRBV5-5 and TRBJ2-7, with a weak D call TRBD1 (5 bases). This receptor was obtained from an adult with an advanced solid tumor such as melanoma, head and neck, liver or kidney cancer. The sequences come from CD4+ or CD8+ T cells sorted from blood, collected in a trial of the OX40 agonist ivuxolimab. The CDR3 protein is CASSLDTGSYEQYF. CDR3 nucleotide sequence: TGTGCCAGCAGCTTGGATACAGGCTCCTACGAGCAGTACTTC.